One sample yielded the 19 T cell receptor beta chains listed below, sequenced in a study of monozygotic twins with inflammatory bowel disease. TCRdb re-called the 5' RACE reads and catalogs CDR3 proteins one per entry, DNA excluded. The sample shows 330,000 or so distinct CDR3 sequences, and around 2% sits with its ten largest clones. The sample was blood. These receptors all come from a human donor with ulcerative colitis or Crohn's disease, or a healthy co-twin of an affected twin (not recorded which).

The rearrangement links TRBV4-1 to TRBJ1-5; TCRdb proposes TRBD1, but this gene call is untestable without DNA. CDR3 length: 17 amino acids. The germline V gene encodes CDR1 MGHRA and CDR2 YSYEKL. The CDR3 sequence: CASSPIGEGYSNQPQHF.

The CDR3 is CASSQAVAASVYGYTF. This rearrangement joins TRBV4-3 to TRBJ1-2; TCRdb's D call of TRBD1 is untestable without DNA. Germline V gene sequence: CDR1 LGHNA, CDR2 YSLEER. The CDR3 is made up of 16 amino acids.

This chain links TRBV5-1 with TRBJ1-2; the TCRdb call, TRBD1, lacks DNA for checking. The CDR3 runs to 14 residues. Germline values: CDR1 SGHRS, CDR2 YFSETQ. Here the CDR3 reads CASSSLTGVYGYTF.

The chain employs TRBV10-3 and TRBJ1-3; TCRdb reports TRBD1, a call that lacks DNA to check it against. This CDR3 comprises 12 residues. Germline-derived CDR1 and CDR2 are ENHRY and SYGVKD. The CDR3: CAISETRDTIYF.

CDR3 protein: CASSLLPLFYEQYF. V and J are TRBV28 and TRBJ2-7; lacking DNA, the TRBD1 call made by TCRdb goes unchecked. The CDR3 loop spans 14 amino acids. Germline V CDR1 and CDR2: MDHEN, SYDVKM.

This sequence joins TRBV29-1 and TRBJ2-3. CDR3 length: 11 amino acids. Germline V gene lookup returns CDR1 SQVTM and CDR2 ANQGSEA. The CDR3 here is CSVGFTDTQYF.

The chain couples TRBV7-2 to TRBJ1-4; the TCRdb call, TRBD1, lacks DNA for checking. CDR1 is SGHTA and CDR2 is FQGNSA in the germline V gene. The CDR3 totals 13 residues. The chain's CDR3 is CASSRGRGEKLFF.

The rearrangement uses TRBV6-2 or TRBV6-3 and TRBJ2-2; the TCRdb D gene call, TRBD1, has no DNA to confirm it. Germline-derived CDR1 and CDR2 are MNHEY and SVGEGT. This CDR3 is 19 amino acids long. The CDR3 loop reads CASSYSYFQGELSFGELFF.

J is TRBJ2-3 and V is TRBV6-1. The CDR3 has 15 amino acids. The germline gives CDR1 MNHNS, CDR2 SASEGT. CDR3 loop: CASSPDLTCTDTQYF.

The V call is TRBV3-1, the J call TRBJ1-1; there is no DNA to check the TCRdb D call of TRBD1. Germline V CDR1 and CDR2: LGHDT, YNNKEL (reference sequence). The CDR3 spans 13 residues. The CDR3 spells CASSGQVNTEAFF.

The chain links TRBV27 to TRBJ2-3. There are 15 residues in the CDR3. Germline lookup yields CDR1 MNHEY and CDR2 SMNVEV (reference sequence). The chain's CDR3 is CASSLVGLGTDTQYF.

The chain carries TRBV29-1 and TRBJ2-7; the TRBD2 assignment by TCRdb is unverifiable without DNA. This CDR3 spans 12 amino acids. Per germline, CDR1 SQVTM and CDR2 ANQGSEA. CDR3 residues: CSARIAGYEQYF.

This chain joins TRBV20-1 and TRBJ2-5. Germline V gene sequence: CDR1 DFQATT, CDR2 SNEGSKA (reference sequence). This CDR3 comprises 12 residues. This CDR3 reads CSAYRFQETQYF.

The CDR3 region is CASSFNSGVELFF. The chain couples TRBV7-9 to TRBJ1-4; the TRBD1 assignment by TCRdb is unverifiable without DNA. The CDR3 covers 13 residues. Germline CDR1 and CDR2: SEHNR and FQNEAQ (reference sequence).

CDR3: CASGFPNVLTF. The rearrangement uses TRBV6-2 or TRBV6-3 and TRBJ2-6. CDR3 length: 11 residues. Germline V gives CDR1 MNHEY, CDR2 SVGEGT.

The rearrangement uses TRBV28 and TRBJ1-4. The germline gives CDR1 MDHEN, CDR2 SYDVKM. The CDR3 contains 15 residues. CDR3 in amino acids: CASSSSGILREKLFF.

The chain couples TRBV5-1 to TRBJ1-1. This CDR3 is 14 amino acids long. Per germline, CDR1 SGHRS and CDR2 YFSETQ. The CDR3 sequence is CASSLAKRDTEAFF.

J is TRBJ2-1 and V is TRBV7-8; TCRdb's D call, TRBD2, is unchecked because there is no DNA. The CDR3 length is 17 residues. The germline gives CDR1 SGHVS, CDR2 FQNEAQ. CDR3: CASSSRGLAALYNEQFF. Combining the CDR3 with reference TRBV7-8 and TRBJ2-1 gives the whole variable domain GAGVSQSPRYKVAKRGQDVALRCDPISGHVSLFWYQQALGQGPEFLTYFQNEAQLDKSGLPSDRFFAERPEGSVSTLKIQRTQQEDSAVYLCASSSRGLAALYNEQFFGPGTRLTVL.

This chain joins TRBV5-1 and TRBJ2-4; TCRdb selects TRBD1, and the lack of DNA leaves this call unchecked. The germline V gene has CDR1 SGHRS and CDR2 YFSETQ. The CDR3 totals 19 residues. This chain's CDR3 is CASREQGRTRNIAKNIQYF.